These 4 T cell receptor beta chains share one sample of origin, sequenced in a study of shared clonotypes between healthy human individuals. Data came from immunoSEQ multiplex PCR; TCRdb stores just in-frame clones and leaves some out. The sample consists of about 2.5 million clones, just under 95% of them appearing once. Sequenced input: naive CD4+ T cells from PBMCs. As to subset: CD45RA+ positively selected. The source is a man younger than 35 in good health. Some clones in this sample may be carry-over from other donors' samples.

As to this clone: Other DNA sequences within the sample encode an identical CDR3. The chain is built from TRBV18 and TRBJ2-1, with D unresolved. The V gene lost 0 bases and the J gene lost 2 bases, with 5 bases spanning the gap. The CDR3 is made up of 14 amino acids. Germline V lookup: CDR1 KGHSH, CDR2 LQKENI. CDR3 DNA sequence: TGTGCCAGCTCACCACCGGGAACCTACAATGAGCAGTTCTTC. Amino acid sequence: CASSPPGTYNEQFF.

The chain recombines TRBV2 with TRBJ1-2, with 9 positions matching TRBD1. The CDR3 consists of 14 residues. The ends lost 11 bases at V and 2 bases at J; junction bases unmatched: 9. The germline V gene encodes CDR1 SNHLY and CDR2 FYNNEI. The CDR3 bases are TGTGCCGGTAGACCGGGACAGGGAAACTATGGCTACACCTTC. Protein: CAGRPGQGNYGYTF.

The V call is TRBV4-1, the J call TRBJ1-5; D might be TRBD1 (5 bases). V was shortened by 0 bases and J by 5 bases, with 11 bases between the two germline ends. Germline assignment: CDR1 MGHRA and CDR2 YSYEKL. CDR3 length equals 15 residues. The CDR3, as DNA: TGCGCCAGCAGCCAAGATTTCTGGGGGGATCAGCCCCAGCATTTT. It yields the protein CASSQDFWGDQPQHF.

The J gene is TRBJ2-7, the V gene TRBV28; D is unclear. Trimming took off 5 bases at V and 2 bases at J, with 16 bases between the two ends. In germline, CDR1 is MDHEN, CDR2 SYDVKM. The CDR3 sequence is 15 residues long. CDR3 in DNA: TGTGCCAGCAGTGGTCCGGGTGACTCCCCCTACGAGCAGTACTTC. As protein: CASSGPGDSPYEQYF. Full variable domain (outside the CDR3, taken from reference TRBV28 and TRBJ2-7): DVKVTQSSRYLVKRTGEKVFLECVQDMDHENMFWYRQDPGLGLRLIYFSYDVKMKEKGDIPEGYSVSREKKERFSLILESASTNQTSMYLCASSGPGDSPYEQYFGPGTRLTVT.